A single T cell receptor beta chain is shown here with its context. Its specificity is unknown. These data come from a study of CD8 T cells in ankylosing spondylitis. Study-level findings and limits: A motif of 8 or 9 highly homologous TCR beta variants was seen as apparently characteristic of ankylosing spondylitis blood. Disease-linked clones bore a CD8+ phenotype, appearing relatively rarely in peripheral blood.

Scientists made TCR beta libraries using quantitative 5'-RACE with molecular barcodes. TCRdb redid the calling of the 5' RACE reads with MiXCR, one entry per CDR3 protein. The sample carries roughly 670,000 distinct CDR3 sequences, over 15% recorded once. CDR1 and CDR2 (germline): SGHVS, FQNEAQ. The CDR3 runs to 15 residues. With V trimmed by 0 bases and J by 12 bases, 5 bases remained unmatched. The chain has TRBV7-8 and TRBJ2-1; 13 bases align to TRBD2. Source material: blood, either unsorted or a sorted T cell fraction (not recorded which). This clonotype originated in a male donor with ankylosing spondylitis. The DNA for the CDR3 is TGTGCCAGCAGCTTAGCCGGACTAGCGGGAGTTTGGCAGTTCTTC. Translated: CASSLAGLAGVWQFF. The full variable domain, rest sourced from reference TRBV7-8 and TRBJ2-1, is GAGVSQSPRYKVAKRGQDVALRCDPISGHVSLFWYQQALGQGPEFLTYFQNEAQLDKSGLPSDRFFAERPEGSVSTLKIQRTQQEDSAVYLCASSLAGLAGVWQFFGPGTRLTVL.